The clone carrying this T cell receptor beta chain was detected a few times. Antigen unknown. The V and J ends lost 7 bases and 7 bases, in that order; junction bases with no gene match: 13. The CDR3 is made up of 14 amino acids. CDR1 and CDR2 (germline): PRHDT, FYEKMQ (reference sequence). RNA, once extracted, was reverse transcribed into cDNA for use as the sequencing template. The repertoire was sequenced with immunoSEQ multiplex PCR; TCRdb's copy has only in-frame clones and lacks some. The sample lists some 150,000 clones; about 61% were seen once. The treatment: oral pan-JAK inhibitor, 5-10 mg twice daily. These data come from a study of CD8+ T cells in alopecia areata. Study as a whole: Treated patients swallowed 5 to 10 mg of oral tofacitinib twice daily.

Findings of the study overall: On tofacitinib, scalp and blood still held many of the expanded lesional clones. Relative to mice, TCR sharing across patients was less clear, a difference possibly HLA-related.

The chain has TRBV13 and TRBJ2-7, with 7 bases aligning to TRBD2. The input for sequencing was CD4+ T cells sorted from blood, taken at approximately week 61, from a patient treated with tofacitinib. The clonotype was recovered from a human donor with alopecia areata. As DNA, the CDR3 is TGTGCCAGCAAGAATTCGGGATACGGGGGGGAGCAGTACTTC. It translates to CASKNSGYGGEQYF.